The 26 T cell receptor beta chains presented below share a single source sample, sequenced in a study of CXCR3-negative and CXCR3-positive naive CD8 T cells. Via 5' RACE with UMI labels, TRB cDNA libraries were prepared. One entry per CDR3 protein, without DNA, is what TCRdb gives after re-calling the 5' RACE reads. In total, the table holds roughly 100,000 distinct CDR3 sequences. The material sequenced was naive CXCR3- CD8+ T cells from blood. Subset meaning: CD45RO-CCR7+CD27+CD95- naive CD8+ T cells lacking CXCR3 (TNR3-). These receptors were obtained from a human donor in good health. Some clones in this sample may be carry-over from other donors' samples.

The CDR3 sequence is CASSQDRDSVIYEQYF. This chain joins TRBV4-3 and TRBJ2-7; TCRdb's D gene call, TRBD1, goes unchecked for lack of DNA. The CDR3 length is 16 residues. The germline CDR1 and CDR2 sequences are LGHNA and YSLEER.

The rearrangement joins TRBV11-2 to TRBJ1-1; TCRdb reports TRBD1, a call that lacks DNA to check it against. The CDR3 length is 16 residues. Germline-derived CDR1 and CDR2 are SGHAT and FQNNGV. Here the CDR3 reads CASSFNRDAVNTEAFF. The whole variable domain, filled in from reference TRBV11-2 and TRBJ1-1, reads EAGVAQSPRYKIIEKRQSVAFWCNPISGHATLYWYQQILGQGPKLLIQFQNNGVVDDSQLPKDRFSAERLKGVDSTLKIQPAKLEDSAVYLCASSFNRDAVNTEAFFGQGTRLTVV.

CDR3 sequence: CASSQEQRTRGDTEAFF. This chain uses TRBV4-3 with TRBJ1-1; TCRdb's D call, TRBD1, is unchecked because there is no DNA. Germline CDR1 reads LGHNA; CDR2 reads YSLEER. This CDR3 is 17 amino acids long.

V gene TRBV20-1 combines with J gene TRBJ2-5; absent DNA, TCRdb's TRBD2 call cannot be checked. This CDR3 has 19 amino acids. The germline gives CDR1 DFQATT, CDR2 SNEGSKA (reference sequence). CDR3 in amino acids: CSARDQIRLAFPYQETQYF.

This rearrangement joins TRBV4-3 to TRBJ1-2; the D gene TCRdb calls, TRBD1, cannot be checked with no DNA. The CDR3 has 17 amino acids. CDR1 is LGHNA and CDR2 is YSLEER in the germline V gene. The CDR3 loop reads CASSQDPRVQGWNGYTF.

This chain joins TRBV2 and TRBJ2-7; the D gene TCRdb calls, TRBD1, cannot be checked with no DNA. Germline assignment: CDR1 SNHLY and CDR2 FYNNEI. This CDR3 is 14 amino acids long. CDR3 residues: CASSEDPGAYEQYF. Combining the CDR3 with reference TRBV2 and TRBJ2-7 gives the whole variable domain EPEVTQTPSHQVTQMGQEVILRCVPISNHLYFYWYRQILGQKVEFLVSFYNNEISEKSEIFDDQFSVERPDGSNFTLKIRSTKLEDSAMYFCASSEDPGAYEQYFGPGTRLTVT.

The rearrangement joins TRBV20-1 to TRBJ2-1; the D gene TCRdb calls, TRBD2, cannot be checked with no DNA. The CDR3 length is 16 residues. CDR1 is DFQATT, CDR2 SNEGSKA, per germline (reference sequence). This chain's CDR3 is CSARAYLAGDYNEQFF.

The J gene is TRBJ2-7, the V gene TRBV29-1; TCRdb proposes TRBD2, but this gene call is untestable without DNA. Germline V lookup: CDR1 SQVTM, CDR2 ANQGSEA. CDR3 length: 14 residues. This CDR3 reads CSVEDDGREYEQYF.

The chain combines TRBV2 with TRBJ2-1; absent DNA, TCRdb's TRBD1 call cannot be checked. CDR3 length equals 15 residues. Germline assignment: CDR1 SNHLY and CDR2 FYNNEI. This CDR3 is CASSEQTDRYNEQFF.

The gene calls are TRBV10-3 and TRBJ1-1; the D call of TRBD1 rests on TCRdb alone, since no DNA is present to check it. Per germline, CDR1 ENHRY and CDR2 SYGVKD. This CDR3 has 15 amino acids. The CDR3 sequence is CVIRATGAGNTEAFF.

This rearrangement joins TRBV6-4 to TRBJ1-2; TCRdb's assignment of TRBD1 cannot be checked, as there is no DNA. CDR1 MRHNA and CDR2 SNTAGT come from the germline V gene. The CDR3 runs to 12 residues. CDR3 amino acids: CASSDGGSGYTF.

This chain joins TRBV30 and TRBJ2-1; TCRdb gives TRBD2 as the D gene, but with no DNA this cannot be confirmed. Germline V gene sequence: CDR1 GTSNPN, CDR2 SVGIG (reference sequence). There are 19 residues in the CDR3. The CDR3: CAWSGASRSGGGGSWEQFF.

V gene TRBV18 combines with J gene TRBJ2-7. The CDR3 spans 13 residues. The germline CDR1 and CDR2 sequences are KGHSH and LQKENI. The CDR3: CASSSGRSYEQYF.

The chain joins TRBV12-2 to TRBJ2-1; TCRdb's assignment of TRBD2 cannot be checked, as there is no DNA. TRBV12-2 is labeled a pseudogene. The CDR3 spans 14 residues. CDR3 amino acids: CASRPPGSYNEQFF.

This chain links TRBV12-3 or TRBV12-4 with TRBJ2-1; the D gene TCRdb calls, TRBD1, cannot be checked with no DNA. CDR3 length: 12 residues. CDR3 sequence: CASSLGGDLEFF.

The CDR3 loop reads CASSLWTGVPGELFF. The chain combines TRBV7-6 with TRBJ2-2; the D gene TCRdb calls, TRBD1, cannot be checked with no DNA. Germline values: CDR1 SGHVS, CDR2 FNYEAQ. This CDR3 contains 15 residues. The full variable domain, rest sourced from reference TRBV7-6 and TRBJ2-2, is GAGVSQSPRYKVTKRGQDVALRCDPISGHVSLYWYRQALGQGPEFLTYFNYEAQQDKSGLPNDRFSAERPEGSISTLTIQRTEQRDSAMYRCASSLWTGVPGELFFGEGSRLTVL.

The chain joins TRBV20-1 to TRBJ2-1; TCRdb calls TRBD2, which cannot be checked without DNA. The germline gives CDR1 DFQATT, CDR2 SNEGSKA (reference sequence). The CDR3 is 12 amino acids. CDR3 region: CSAWWLGSNQFF.

CDR3 in amino acids: CASRGTYNNEQFF. The chain uses TRBV6-1 and TRBJ2-1; TCRdb proposes TRBD1, but this gene call is untestable without DNA. The length of the CDR3 is 13 residues. Germline loops: CDR1 MNHNS, CDR2 SASEGT.

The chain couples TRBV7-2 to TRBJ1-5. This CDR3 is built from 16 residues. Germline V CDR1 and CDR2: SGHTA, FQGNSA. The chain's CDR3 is CASSLGVITSGQPQHF.

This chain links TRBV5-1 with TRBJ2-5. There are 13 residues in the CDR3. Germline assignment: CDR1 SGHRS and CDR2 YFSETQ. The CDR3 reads CASSLEGKETQYF.

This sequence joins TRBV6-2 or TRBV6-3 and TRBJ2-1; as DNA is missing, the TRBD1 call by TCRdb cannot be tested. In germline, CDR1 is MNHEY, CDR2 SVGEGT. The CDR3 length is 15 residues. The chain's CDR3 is CASSPAQSSYNEQFF.

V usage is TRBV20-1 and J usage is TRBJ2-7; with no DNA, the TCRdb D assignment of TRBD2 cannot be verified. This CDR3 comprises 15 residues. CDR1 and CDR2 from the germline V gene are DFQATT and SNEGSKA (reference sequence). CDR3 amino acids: CSARAETGPTYEQYF.

CDR3 protein: CSGLSSGANVLTF. The chain employs TRBV29-1 and TRBJ2-6. Germline loops: CDR1 SQVTM, CDR2 ANQGSEA. CDR3 length equals 13 residues.

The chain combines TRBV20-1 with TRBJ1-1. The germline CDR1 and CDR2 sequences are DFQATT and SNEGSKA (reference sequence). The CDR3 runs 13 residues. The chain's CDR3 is CSALGESNTEAFF.

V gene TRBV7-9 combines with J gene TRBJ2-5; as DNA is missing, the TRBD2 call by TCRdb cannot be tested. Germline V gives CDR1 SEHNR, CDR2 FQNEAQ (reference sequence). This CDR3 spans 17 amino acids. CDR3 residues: CASSSTGTSGRQETQYF.

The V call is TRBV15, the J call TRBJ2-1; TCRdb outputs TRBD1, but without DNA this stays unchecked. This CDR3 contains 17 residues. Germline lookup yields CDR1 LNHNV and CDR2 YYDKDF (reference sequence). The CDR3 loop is CATSRDKGGGSYNEQFF.